This T cell receptor beta chain was obtained from a study of OX40 agonist ivuxolimab in advanced cancers. The overall study: Treatment received earlier with anti-PD-1, anti-PD-L1 or anti-CTLA-4 agents was allowed, and approximately 44% had some. Points from the study as a whole: Part of the nonresponder group also had normalized T-cell clonal expansion that was low. Clones of CD4+ and CD8+ blood T cells grew by week 6 at doses of 0.1 to 3.0 mg/kg.

Assay used: immunoSEQ multiplex PCR; TCRdb lists only in-frame clones, some missing. The table has 25,000 to 30,000 clones, around 79% seen once. CDR3 size: 14 residues. Trimming stripped 5 bases from V and 6 bases from J, with 14 bases between. The germline V gene has CDR1 SEHNR and CDR2 FQNEAQ (reference sequence). This clone has a handful of counts. Its antigen is as yet unknown. The sequenced sample was CD4+ or CD8+ T cells sorted from blood, obtained in a trial of the OX40 agonist ivuxolimab. V usage is TRBV7-9 and J usage is TRBJ2-1; D tentatively fits TRBD1 or TRBD2 (6 bases each). This clonotype was sampled from an adult with an advanced solid tumor such as melanoma, head and neck, liver or kidney cancer. CDR3 in DNA: TGTGCCAGCAGCCCTAGGGGGGCCGCCAATGAGCAGTTCTTC. Protein: CASSPRGAANEQFF.